This T cell receptor beta chain was sequenced during a study of patients and donors after allogeneic stem cell transplantation. TCRdb re-called the RT-PCR reads through MiXCR, storing one row per CDR3 protein. There are about 960,000 distinct CDR3 sequences in the sample; roughly 18% occur only once, and about 6% lies in the top ten. The ends lost 5 bases at V and 2 bases at J; junction bases unmatched: 7. This CDR3 has 16 residues. Germline CDR1 and CDR2: SEHNR and FQNEAQ (reference sequence). The receptor was derived from a human donor who was either an allogeneic HSCT recipient or a stem cell or donor lymphocyte infusion donor (not recorded which). It is not recorded whose cells these are; they may come from a transplant donor. The chain uses TRBV7-9 and TRBJ2-3, with TRBD1 matching 10 bases. Sequencing was done on a sample of blood, either unsorted or a sorted T cell fraction (not recorded which). CDR3 coding DNA: TGTGCCAGCAGCAAGCCGACAGGGGGCAACACAGATACGCAGTATTTT. It codes for CASSKPTGGNTDTQYF.